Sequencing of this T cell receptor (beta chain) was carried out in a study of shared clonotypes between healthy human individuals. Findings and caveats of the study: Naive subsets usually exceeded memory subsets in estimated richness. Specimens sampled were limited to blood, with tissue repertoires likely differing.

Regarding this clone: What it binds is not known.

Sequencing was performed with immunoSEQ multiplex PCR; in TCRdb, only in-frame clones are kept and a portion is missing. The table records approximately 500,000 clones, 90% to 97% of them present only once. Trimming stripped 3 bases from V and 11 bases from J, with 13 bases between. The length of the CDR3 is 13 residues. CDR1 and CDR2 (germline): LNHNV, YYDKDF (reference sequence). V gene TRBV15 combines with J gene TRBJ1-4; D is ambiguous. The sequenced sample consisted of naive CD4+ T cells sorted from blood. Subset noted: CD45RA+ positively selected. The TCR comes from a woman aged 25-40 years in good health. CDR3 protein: CATSSIRSPKLFF. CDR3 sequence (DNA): TGTGCCACCAGCAGCATTCGGAGTCCTAAACTGTTTTTT. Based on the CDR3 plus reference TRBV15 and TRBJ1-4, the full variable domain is DAMVIQNPRYQVTQFGKPVTLSCSQTLNHNVMYWYQQKSSQAPKLLFHYYDKDFNNEADTPDNFQSRRPNTSFCFLDIRSPGLGDTAMYLCATSSIRSPKLFFGSGTQLSVL.